A single sample is the source of the 27 T cell receptor beta chains below, sequenced in a study of T cell responses to AZD1222 COVID-19 vaccine listed by TCRdb under 2021. The time point label on this specimen signifies: baseline before first vaccination. Read against the paper, the sample's treatment or condition label means: meningococcal conjugate vaccine given as trial control. Library construction relied on the immunoSEQ multiplex PCR assay. TCRdb carries this immuneACCESS record with in-frame sequences only. Its versions omit some clonotypes, under half of them owing to an unresolved V gene in the studies checked, with the rest unexplained. The table for this sample lists more than 95,000 clones; 70% to 90% of them were counted only once. The ten largest clones add up to 3% to 4% of the sample. The sequencing here drew on peripheral blood, taken on day 0 of MenACWY control vaccination. Every receptor here comes from an adult in good health.

The chain's CDR3 is CASRRTGGNYGYTF. Here the CDR3 DNA reads TGTGCCAGCAGACGGACAGGGGGTAACTATGGCTACACCTTC. The chain uses TRBV28 and TRBJ1-2, with TRBD1 matching 10 bases. J lost 1 base, V lost 6 bases, and 2 bases had no gene match. The CDR3 runs to 14 residues. CDR1 and CDR2 (germline): MDHEN, SYDVKM.

This clone was recorded only once. V is TRBV6-5 and J is TRBJ2-3; D is tentatively TRBD1 or TRBD2 (5 bases each). Between the trimmed V and J ends, which lost 4 bases and 0 bases, there was a span of 11 bases. The CDR3 runs 15 residues. Germline CDR1 and CDR2: MNHEY and SVGAGI. DNA for the CDR3: TGTGCCAGCAGTTGGGACCCCCGGAGCACAGATACGCAGTATTTT. Its protein product is CASSWDPRSTDTQYF.

This rearrangement joins TRBV6-2 or TRBV6-3 to TRBJ2-7; the match to TRBD1 covers 8 bases. V shed 4 bases and J 5 bases; nucleotides not matched to a gene: 4. Germline V gene sequence: CDR1 MNHEY, CDR2 SVGEGT. The CDR3 totals 13 residues. The CDR3 DNA sequence: TGTGCCAGCAGTTGGACAGGGTGGAACGAGCAGTACTTC. The encoded protein is CASSWTGWNEQYF.

The chain links TRBV9 to TRBJ2-3, with TRBD2 identical over 12 bases. This CDR3 spans 17 amino acids. V trimming: 0 bases; J trimming: 2 bases; junction bases outside the gene matches: 4. In germline, CDR1 is SGDLS, CDR2 YYNGEE. The CDR3 is CASSVGLAGALTDTQYF. The CDR3 coding sequence is TGTGCCAGCAGCGTAGGACTAGCGGGGGCCCTCACAGATACGCAGTATTTT.

The V call is TRBV4-3, the J call TRBJ1-5, with unresolved D. CDR1 and CDR2 from the germline V gene are LGHNA and YSLEER. V was clipped by 1 base and J by 7 bases, with 8 bases between them. The CDR3 runs to 13 residues. The CDR3 here is CASSQGQWQPQHF. CDR3 bases: TGCGCCAGCAGCCAAGGTCAATGGCAGCCCCAGCATTTT.

The V and J genes are TRBV6-1 and TRBJ1-6; D gene unclear. CDR1 MNHNS and CDR2 SASEGT come from the germline V gene. The ends were cut back, 3 bases at V and 10 bases at J, with 10 bases in the middle. This CDR3 has 13 amino acids. The DNA of the CDR3 is TGTGCCAGCAGTGACGTACACGAATCACCCCTCCACTTT. It yields the protein CASSDVHESPLHF.

This clone showed up just once. The rearrangement links TRBV7-2 to TRBJ1-1, with TRBD1 identical over 9 bases. CDR1 is SGHTA, CDR2 FQGNSA, per germline. The CDR3 loop spans 15 amino acids. The V gene end was trimmed by 3 bases and the J gene end by 2 bases; junction bases not matched to a gene: 4. Here the CDR3 DNA reads TGTGCCAGCAGCTTGGACAGGGGTATTAACACTGAAGCTTTCTTT. This gives the protein CASSLDRGINTEAFF. The variable domain in full, with the rest retrieved from reference TRBV7-2 and TRBJ1-1, is GAGVSQSPSNKVTEKGKDVELRCDPISGHTALYWYRQSLGQGLEFLIYFQGNSAPDKSGLPSDRFSAERTGGSVSTLTIQRTQQEDSAVYLCASSLDRGINTEAFFGQGTRLTVV.

The DNA of the CDR3 is TGTGCCAGTAGACCCCGGGACAGGGGGAGCACCGGGGAGCTGTTTTTT. Protein: CASRPRDRGSTGELFF. This chain joins TRBV19 and TRBJ2-2, with TRBD1 matching 11 bases. Losses at the gene ends were 6 bases for V and 4 bases for J; bases not matched to a gene: 7. The CDR3 spans 16 residues. Germline CDR1 and CDR2: LNHDA and SQIVND (reference sequence).

This chain connects TRBV27 to TRBJ1-1; D is possibly TRBD1 (6 bases). V lost 8 bases to trimming and J lost 1 base, with 17 bases between them. CDR1 and CDR2 (germline): MNHEY, SMNVEV (reference sequence). This CDR3 region has 15 residues. CDR3 DNA sequence: TGTGCCAGCCAAGGGTTGGGGGCACAGAACACTGAAGCTTTCTTT. Encoded protein: CASQGLGAQNTEAFF.

The V and J genes are TRBV6-5 and TRBJ2-7, with 10 bases aligning to TRBD1. The CDR3 is made up of 15 amino acids. J was trimmed by 1 base and V by 4 bases; bases with no gene match: 4. Germline CDR1 reads MNHEY; CDR2 reads SVGAGI. CDR3 bases: TGTGCCAGCAGTTTATGGGGACAGGGGTCCTACGAGCAGTACTTC. It is translated as CASSLWGQGSYEQYF.

This clone was seen once. J is TRBJ1-2 and V is TRBV3-1 (or the pseudogene TRBV3-2); D may be TRBD1 (5 bases). Germline CDR1 reads LGHDT; CDR2 reads YNNKEL (reference sequence). The V end was cut by 3 bases, the J end by 8 bases, with 10 bases between. This CDR3 has 12 residues. The CDR3: CASSHHEGGYTF. The DNA of the CDR3 is TGTGCCAGCAGCCATCATGAGGGGGGCTACACCTTC.

The chain combines TRBV9 with TRBJ1-6, with D perhaps matching TRBD1 (6 bases). CDR1 and CDR2 (germline): SGDLS, YYNGEE. The V end lost 3 bases, the J end lost 8 bases, and 18 bases lay between the germline ends. This CDR3 comprises 16 residues. This CDR3 is CASSAGGGGVDSPLHF. For the CDR3, the DNA is TGTGCCAGCAGCGCCGGAGGAGGGGGAGTTGATTCACCCCTCCACTTT.

The V and J genes are TRBV18 and TRBJ1-3; 10 bases line up with TRBD1. The V gene's germline CDR1 is KGHSH and CDR2 LQKENI. The CDR3 runs 16 residues. The trim removed 6 bases at V and 3 bases at J, leaving 8 bases unmatched. CDR3: CASSRPGTGVGNTIYF. CDR3 in DNA: TGTGCCAGCTCCCGTCCCGGGACAGGGGTTGGAAACACCATATATTTT.

The chain employs TRBV9 and TRBJ1-6; D not resolved. CDR3 size: 15 residues. V was cut by 0 bases and J by 4 bases, with 8 bases left in between. Germline assignment: CDR1 SGDLS and CDR2 YYNGEE. CDR3 sequence (DNA): TGTGCCAGCAGCGTAGGGAGGTCTTATAATTCACCCCTCCACTTT. Residues: CASSVGRSYNSPLHF.

The V and J genes are TRBV6-6 and TRBJ1-4; TRBD1 aligns across 9 bases. This CDR3 is built from 17 residues. Germline trimming cut 5 bases from V and 3 bases from J; bases unmatched to any gene: 10. Germline V CDR1 and CDR2: MNHNY, SVGAGI (reference sequence). CDR3: CASSRDETGGANEKLFF. For the CDR3, the DNA is TGTGCCAGCAGTCGGGACGAGACAGGGGGTGCTAATGAAAAACTGTTTTTT.

V and J are TRBV27 and TRBJ1-1; weak D call: TRBD1 (6 bases). The CDR3 contains 14 residues. Germline V gene lookup returns CDR1 MNHEY and CDR2 SMNVEV (reference sequence). V was trimmed by 1 base and J by 10 bases, leaving 16 bases between them. CDR3 DNA: TGTGCCAGCAGTTTATGGGGGGGCCCGGGAGGAGCTTTCTTT. Protein: CASSLWGGPGGAFF.

The chain combines TRBV18 with TRBJ1-4; TRBD1 aligns across 8 bases. Germline V gene data show CDR1 as KGHSH and CDR2 as LQKENI. Trimming removed 2 bases from V and 2 bases from J; junction bases left unmatched: 7. CDR3 size: 17 residues. CDR3 residues: CASSPTLWDRTNEKLFF. The CDR3 region has the DNA TGTGCCAGCTCACCAACCCTATGGGACAGGACTAATGAAAAACTGTTTTTT. Looking up the rest from reference TRBV18 and TRBJ1-4 gives the full variable domain: NAGVMQNPRHLVRRRGQEARLRCSPMKGHSHVYWYRQLPEEGLKFMVYLQKENIIDESGMPKERFSAEFPKEGPSILRIQQVVRGDSAAYFCASSPTLWDRTNEKLFFGSGTQLSVL.

This clone was detected only once. V gene TRBV7-8 combines with J gene TRBJ2-1; D ambiguous. V was cut by 3 bases and J by 4 bases, with 10 bases left in between. The CDR3 runs 14 residues. Germline V gives CDR1 SGHVS, CDR2 FQNEAQ. CDR3 loop: CASSFSDRYNEQFF. Here the CDR3 DNA reads TGTGCCAGCAGCTTTTCCGATAGATACAATGAGCAGTTCTTC.

A few counts support this clone. The V gene is TRBV7-3, the J gene TRBJ1-1; D remains unclear. Trimming removed 8 bases from V and 0 bases from J, with 16 bases in between. Germline V gene data show CDR1 as SGHTA and CDR2 as FQGTGA. CDR3 size: 15 residues. The CDR3 nucleotides are TGTGCCAGCGCACCCCTACTGACCGTGAACACTGAAGCTTTCTTT. As protein: CASAPLLTVNTEAFF.

This rearrangement joins TRBV5-1 to TRBJ1-3; D ambiguous. Per the germline V gene, CDR1 is SGHRS and CDR2 is YFSETQ. CDR3 length: 12 amino acids. V was trimmed by 4 bases and J by 4 bases, leaving 6 bases between them. CDR3 sequence: CASSDTGNTIYF. As DNA, the CDR3 is TGCGCCAGCAGCGACACCGGAAACACCATATATTTT.

This chain links TRBV5-4 with TRBJ2-3, with TRBD2 matching 8 bases. Germline V gene lookup returns CDR1 SGHNT and CDR2 YYREEE (reference sequence). CDR3 length: 15 amino acids. J gave up 1 base and V 5 bases, and 6 bases lay outside the gene matches. For the CDR3, the DNA is TGTGCCAGCAGTCACGGGGGGGGACGCACAGATACGCAGTATTTT. Protein product: CASSHGGGRTDTQYF.

V gene TRBV19 combines with J gene TRBJ1-2; D may be TRBD1 (6 bases). The CDR3 is made up of 17 amino acids. Germline lookup yields CDR1 LNHDA and CDR2 SQIVND (reference sequence). V was cut by 2 bases and J by 4 bases, with 20 bases left in between. This chain's CDR3 is CASSISGGRGHLYGYTF. The CDR3 DNA is TGTGCCAGTAGTATATCGGGAGGCAGGGGCCATCTCTATGGCTACACCTTC. Complete variable domain (other parts from reference TRBV19 and TRBJ1-2): DGGITQSPKYLFRKEGQNVTLSCEQNLNHDAMYWYRQDPGQGLRLIYYSQIVNDFQKGDIAEGYSVSREKKESFPLTVTSAQKNPTAFYLCASSISGGRGHLYGYTFGSGTRLTVV.

V gene TRBV7-6 combines with J gene TRBJ1-1; 7 bases map to TRBD1. From germline, CDR1 is SGHVS and CDR2 FNYEAQ. V was pared by 4 bases and J by 7 bases, with 9 bases of the junction left unmatched. The CDR3 consists of 14 residues. The CDR3 sequence: CASSSTGAGGEAFF. The CDR3 DNA sequence: TGTGCCAGCAGCTCTACAGGGGCTGGGGGTGAAGCTTTCTTT.

In its sample, this clone was seen a few times. The gene calls are TRBV14 and TRBJ2-7, with 13 bases lining up with TRBD2. Germline CDR1 SGHDN, CDR2 FVKESK. CDR3 length: 20 amino acids. Unmatched junction bases numbered 12, after V lost 0 bases and J lost 1 base. CDR3 residues: CASSQDPRTSGGLGSYEQYF. Here the CDR3 DNA reads TGTGCCAGCAGCCAAGATCCCCGGACTAGCGGGGGTCTCGGGTCCTACGAGCAGTACTTC.

The chain joins TRBV19 to TRBJ1-6; D uncertain. V lost 7 bases to trimming and J lost 0 bases, with 7 bases between them. There are 14 residues in the CDR3. The germline V gene encodes CDR1 LNHDA and CDR2 SQIVND (reference sequence). The CDR3 here is CASTFTSYNSPLHF. In DNA, the CDR3 is TGTGCCAGTACCTTTACCTCCTATAATTCACCCCTCCACTTT.

The chain employs TRBV4-3 and TRBJ2-7; D may be TRBD1 (6 bases). Germline lookup yields CDR1 LGHNA and CDR2 YSLEER. Trimming took 1 base from V and 4 from J, leaving 11 bases between them. The CDR3 runs to 14 residues. The CDR3 DNA reads as TGCGCCAGCAGCCAAGCGAAGGGGGAATACGAGCAGTACTTC. Its translation: CASSQAKGEYEQYF.

This chain links TRBV7-2 with TRBJ2-5; D call uncertain. The CDR3 sequence is 14 residues long. Germline V gene lookup returns CDR1 SGHTA and CDR2 FQGNSA. Trimming pared 5 bases from V and 1 base from J, leaving 11 bases between. In DNA, the CDR3 is TGTGCCAGCAGCCCCAGTTCGTCCCAAGAGACCCAGTACTTC. It is translated as CASSPSSSQETQYF.